The table lists the clone carrying this TCR beta chain with a few counts. Antigen specificity is unknown. This sample stems from a study of T cells in localized non-small cell lung cancer. General study results and limits: Higher blood T cell density tracked longer overall survival. One tumor region alone was sequenced, and heterogeneity therefore remains possible. Measurement of T cell clonality placed uninvolved adjacent lung highest, above the level in tumor. Among the top 100 tumor clones, a median approximately 62 appeared in adjacent lung.

The protocol was immunoSEQ multiplex PCR, while the TCRdb copy is restricted to in-frame clones and leaves out a portion. The table shows 30,000 to 35,000 clones, with just over 90% occurring only once. V dropped 2 bases and J dropped 0 bases, with 8 bases sitting between them. Germline loops: CDR1 SGDLS, CDR2 YYNGEE. The CDR3 is 14 amino acids. The chain recombines TRBV9 with TRBJ1-1; TRBD1 might be the D (6 bases). This clonotype was sampled from an older female donor with stage I lung adenocarcinoma. The starting material was peripheral blood, obtained before any cancer treatment. In nucleotides, the CDR3 is TGTGCCAGCAGCGTGAGGGGGATGAACACTGAAGCTTTCTTT. Residues: CASSVRGMNTEAFF.